The clone carrying this T cell receptor (beta chain) appeared a single time. Antigen specificity is unknown. The record originates from a study of OX40 agonist ivuxolimab in advanced cancers. If patients had autoimmune disease history or systemic immunosuppression, they were excluded. On cycle 4 day 1 and cycle 7 day 1, as well as at baseline, blood was sampled. This CDR3 region has 13 residues. Per the germline V gene, CDR1 is SGHAT and CDR2 is FQDESV (reference sequence). The V end lost 5 bases, the J end lost 2 bases, and 7 bases lay between the germline ends. The repertoire was sequenced with immunoSEQ multiplex PCR; TCRdb's copy has only in-frame clones and lacks some. The sample records about 49,000 clones, around 80% being singletons. Points from the study as a whole: On average, CD8+ T cells had more expanded clones than CD4+. Still undetermined is the antigen specificity of the expanded peripheral T cells.

The sequencing used CD4+ or CD8+ T cells sorted from blood, collected in a trial of the OX40 agonist ivuxolimab. The chain joins TRBV11-1 to TRBJ2-1; D is possibly TRBD2 (6 bases). This receptor was taken from an adult with an advanced solid tumor such as melanoma, head and neck, liver or kidney cancer. The CDR3 region is CASSGEAYNEQFF. DNA of the CDR3: TGTGCCAGCAGCGGGGAGGCCTACAATGAGCAGTTCTTC.